This T cell receptor (beta chain) was recorded in a study of OX40 agonist ivuxolimab in advanced cancers. The germline V gene has CDR1 MDHEN and CDR2 SYDVKM. The CDR3 has 15 amino acids. V lost 4 bases and J lost 3, with 15 bases in between. Data came from immunoSEQ multiplex PCR; TCRdb stores just in-frame clones and leaves some out. The sample contains 100,000 or so clones, less than 95% of which appear only once. The starting material was CD4+ or CD8+ T cells sorted from blood, obtained in a trial of the OX40 agonist ivuxolimab. The clonotype originates from an adult with an advanced solid tumor such as melanoma, head and neck, liver or kidney cancer. The rearrangement uses TRBV28 and TRBJ1-1; D is possibly TRBD1 (6 bases). This chain's CDR3 is CASSSPPGGDTEAFF. The CDR3 DNA sequence: TGTGCCAGCAGTTCCCCCCCCGGGGGCGACACTGAAGCTTTCTTT.